The source of this T cell receptor (beta chain) is a study of T-cell memory formation after mild COVID-19. General study findings and limits: Within pre-infection memory, some responding clones were found, suggesting cross-reactive memory joined. Day 15 to 85 contractors were CD4/CD8 balanced; later expanders leaned CD4+.

TCRdb passed the 5' RACE reads through MiXCR, listing each CDR3 protein once. This table holds over 120,000 distinct CDR3 sequences, almost 25% found once. On this clonotype itself: No antigen is known for it.

Sequencing was carried out using PBMCs or a T cell subset sorted from them (not recorded which). The clonotype comes from an adult woman who had mild COVID-19 (a few samples of this study predate the infection). Cell type and time point are not known.

The CDR3 loop is CASSHPLGASYEQYF. In nucleotides, the CDR3 is TGTGCCAGCAGTCACCCTTTGGGGGCGTCCTACGAGCAGTACTTC. The chain links TRBV12-3 or TRBV12-4 to TRBJ2-7; D may be TRBD1 (6 bases). Trimming shortened V by 5 bases and J by 1 base, and 15 bases separated the two germline ends. This CDR3 is 15 amino acids long.